This T cell receptor beta chain originates from a study of control samples from healthy donors and cancer patients. Only in-frame clones appear in the TCRdb table, and some are missing; sequencing was by immunoSEQ multiplex PCR. The sample records 70,000 or so clones, around 95% being singletons. This clone was recorded only once. Sequencing was performed on blood. The clonotype originates from a woman aged 40 to 50 in good health.

CDR3 nucleotides: TGTGCCAGCAGCTTATTTGAGAACAATGAGCAGTTCTTC. Its translation is CASSLFENNEQFF. The chain links TRBV11-3 to TRBJ2-1; D call uncertain. The CDR3 covers 13 residues. Germline loops: CDR1 SGHNT, CDR2 YENEEA. Trimming shortened V by 2 bases and J by 5 bases, and 7 bases separated the two germline ends.